A single sample is the source of the 29 T cell receptor beta chains below, sequenced in a study of read filtering for tumor transcriptome and immune sequencing. From around 0.4 ug of RNA, a library with molecular barcoded alpha/delta and beta/gamma adaptors was made. TCRdb itself ran the reads through MiXCR, one entry per CDR3 protein. The sample lists about 40,000 distinct CDR3 sequences; roughly 15% were seen once. Sequencing was done on a sample of a population of CD138-negative cells sorted from bone marrow. These TCRs come from a donor aged 40 or over with multiple myeloma.

On this clonotype itself: A far larger clone is just one base off, so this is likely a read error. This chain uses TRBV6-5 with TRBJ2-2; D is uncertain. The CDR3 consists of 15 residues. Trimming took off 2 bases at V and 3 bases at J, with 10 bases between the two ends. Germline V CDR1 and CDR2: MNHEY, SVGAGI. In DNA, the CDR3 is TGTGCCAGCAGTTACGGGCACCTCGACACCGGGGAGCTGTTTTTT. It encodes CASSYGHLDTGELFF.

Ten or more counts support this clonotype. V usage is TRBV15 and J usage is TRBJ1-1, with TRBD1 as a possible D gene (5 bases). The V gene lost 5 bases and the J gene lost 11 bases, with 21 bases spanning the gap. Germline assignment: CDR1 LNHNV and CDR2 YYDKDF (reference sequence). There are 14 residues in the CDR3. CDR3 residues: CATSPAQGVVGAFF. CDR3 coding DNA: TGTGCCACCAGCCCGGCCCAGGGTGTGGTTGGTGCTTTCTTT.

This clonotype has ten or more counts. The rearrangement uses TRBV7-2 and TRBJ2-3; TRBD2 is a possible D gene (5 bases). Germline CDR1 is SGHTA and CDR2 is FQGNSA. Trimming cost V 0 bases and J 6 bases, with 7 bases left between them. This CDR3 is built from 13 residues. CDR3 DNA sequence: TGTGCCAGCAGCTTAGCGGGAGCCGATACGCAGTATTTT. Residues: CASSLAGADTQYF.

This clonotype came up many times. V and J are TRBV14 and TRBJ2-7, with D unresolved. V was clipped by 0 bases and J by 5 bases, with 11 bases between them. This CDR3 has 14 residues. The V gene's germline CDR1 is SGHDN and CDR2 FVKESK. CDR3 coding DNA: TGTGCCAGCAGCCAAGATGAACTAATGCACGAGCAGTACTTC. Residues: CASSQDELMHEQYF.

This clonotype was detected many times. The rearrangement uses TRBV6-1 and TRBJ2-6; no definite D call. V was trimmed by 2 bases and J by 0 bases, leaving 2 bases between them. The CDR3 extends over 14 amino acids. The germline gives CDR1 MNHNS, CDR2 SASEGT. The CDR3 here is CASSESSGANVLTF. As DNA, the CDR3 is TGTGCCAGCAGTGAAAGCTCTGGGGCCAACGTCCTGACTTTC.

In this sample, this clonotype turned up many times. V and J are TRBV27 and TRBJ1-1; D possibly corresponds to TRBD1 (6 bases). The CDR3 length is 13 residues. V was cut by 4 bases and J by 5 bases, with 11 bases left in between. From germline, CDR1 is MNHEY and CDR2 SMNVEV (reference sequence). As DNA, the CDR3 is TGTGCCAGCAGTTCGGGAACAGGGACTGAAGCTTTCTTT. Translated: CASSSGTGTEAFF.

CDR3: CASTSIYAGEDTQYF. CDR3 DNA: TGTGCCAGCACCTCCATATACGCGGGAGAGGATACGCAGTATTTT. The chain employs TRBV5-6 and TRBJ2-3, with 7 bases that match TRBD2. The V and J ends lost 6 bases and 6 bases, in that order; junction bases with no gene match: 13. There are 15 residues in the CDR3. Germline V CDR1 and CDR2: SGHDT, YYEEEE.

This clonotype showed up many times. This chain joins TRBV29-1 and TRBJ2-3; 12 positions match TRBD1. CDR1 SQVTM and CDR2 ANQGSEA come from the germline V gene. J gave up 3 bases and V 6 bases, and 10 bases lay outside the gene matches. This CDR3 contains 16 residues. The CDR3 loop reads CSVRFRDRGLTDTQYF. As DNA, the CDR3 is TGCAGCGTCCGTTTCCGGGACAGGGGGCTGACAGATACGCAGTATTTT.

Many counts were recorded for this clonotype. This chain connects TRBV6-2 or TRBV6-3 to TRBJ1-5; D is ambiguous. V was pared by 0 bases and J by 1 base, with 13 bases between. The CDR3 loop spans 17 amino acids. CDR1 MNHEY and CDR2 SVGEGT come from the germline V gene. The CDR3 is CASSYSIIGRSNQPQHF. The CDR3, as DNA: TGTGCCAGCAGTTACTCGATAATCGGGAGAAGCAATCAGCCCCAGCATTTT.

In regard to this clonotype: This likely comes from a read error, as the CDR3 has no conserved phenylalanine or tryptophan at its end. The limits of the CDR3 on the DNA are not certain, so only TCRdb's listed CDR3 is given. The genes are TRBV21-1 and TRBJ2-1; the table's D call TRBD2 went unverified against the DNA. TRBV21-1 is listed as a pseudogene. 15 amino acids form the CDR3, both terminal residues included. The CDR3 loop reads CASSKEAGTYNEQLS.

This clonotype was seen a handful of times. This may be a read error, as it is one base from a much larger clone. CDR3 loop: CASSYSGSSADQYF. DNA for the CDR3: TGTGCCAGCAGTTACTCGGGGTCCAGCGCCGATCAGTACTTC. The V gene is TRBV6-6, the J gene TRBJ2-7; D is unresolved. Deletions cut 0 bases from V and 10 bases from J, with 16 bases between. The CDR3 totals 14 residues. Germline V lookup: CDR1 MNHNY, CDR2 SVGAGI (reference sequence).

There are many counts of this clonotype. The rearrangement joins TRBV20-1 to TRBJ2-1; no clear D. Trimming stripped 1 base from V and 10 bases from J, with 11 bases between. CDR1 and CDR2 (germline): DFQATT, SNEGSKA (reference sequence). The CDR3 is 12 residues long. CDR3 protein: CSARVGVEEQFF. CDR3 nucleotides: TGCAGTGCTAGAGTTGGCGTGGAGGAGCAGTTCTTC.

This clonotype was detected many times. The rearrangement uses TRBV24-1 and TRBJ2-1, with TRBD2 matching 13 bases. CDR1 and CDR2 (germline): KGHDR, SFDVKD. The V and J ends lost 3 bases and 7 bases, in that order; junction bases with no gene match: 5. The CDR3 consists of 16 residues. In DNA form, the CDR3 reads TGTGCCACCAGTGATACCGGGACTAGCGGGAAGAATGAGCAGTTCTTC. Its protein product is CATSDTGTSGKNEQFF.

This clonotype showed up just a few times. This chain connects TRBV27 to TRBJ1-3; D remains ambiguous. CDR1 and CDR2 from the germline V gene are MNHEY and SMNVEV (reference sequence). V shed 5 bases and J shed 2 bases, with 10 bases lying between them. CDR3 size: 14 residues. The CDR3 DNA reads TGTGCCAGCAGTGAACTAGGGACTGGAAACACCATATATTTT. Its protein product is CASSELGTGNTIYF.

This clonotype was detected many times. The rearrangement links TRBV7-9 to TRBJ1-5; 9 bases line up with TRBD1. Germline V gene lookup returns CDR1 SEHNR and CDR2 FQNEAQ (reference sequence). With 4 bases clipped from V and 3 bases from J, the junction kept 10 bases outside the gene matches. This CDR3 contains 17 residues. The CDR3 region is CASSSKTGTGPNQPQHF. The CDR3 DNA follows: TGTGCCAGCAGCTCCAAAACCGGGACAGGGCCCAATCAGCCCCAGCATTTT.

As regards this clonotype: A far larger clone is one base from this, pointing to a likely read error. The genes are TRBV6-6 and TRBJ2-7, with TRBD2 as a possible D gene (5 bases). Trimming took 6 bases from V and 7 from J, leaving 28 bases between them. This CDR3 comprises 17 residues. Germline V lookup: CDR1 MNHNY, CDR2 SVGAGI (reference sequence). The CDR3 DNA reads TGTGCCAGCAGAGCCCCCCTAGAGGGCAGGTGGACGGATGAGCAGTACTTC. Translated, it gives CASRAPLEGRWTDEQYF.

About this clonotype itself: A read error may be the cause here, since a much bigger clone is one base away. The chain combines TRBV2 with TRBJ2-1; TRBD1 aligns across 9 bases. This CDR3 comprises 16 residues. V lost 2 bases to trimming and J lost 3 bases; unmatched junction nucleotides: 5. Germline CDR1 SNHLY, CDR2 FYNNEI. The CDR3 DNA follows: TGTGCCAGCAGTGAATATGGGACAGGGAGCTACAATGAGCAGTTCTTC. Protein product: CASSEYGTGSYNEQFF.

V usage is TRBV9 and J usage is TRBJ2-5, with TRBD1 identical over 7 bases. CDR3 length: 15 residues. The V gene end was trimmed by 4 bases and the J gene end by 5 bases; junction bases not matched to a gene: 11. The germline V gene encodes CDR1 SGDLS and CDR2 YYNGEE. CDR3 bases: TGTGCCAGCAGCCCCCAAACAGGGGCGGGTGAGACCCAGTACTTC. This encodes CASSPQTGAGETQYF.

The table lists this clonotype with many counts. CDR3 region: CSAESRRDKSTDTQYF. The CDR3 nucleotides read TGCAGTGCCGAATCACGTCGGGACAAAAGCACAGATACGCAGTATTTT. The chain links TRBV20-1 to TRBJ2-3, with D maybe TRBD1 (6 bases). The germline V gene has CDR1 DFQATT and CDR2 SNEGSKA (reference sequence). The CDR3 is made up of 16 amino acids. V was trimmed by 6 bases and J by 0 bases, leaving 19 bases between them.

This clonotype was counted ten times or more. The chain uses TRBV20-1 and TRBJ2-5; 7 bases agree with TRBD2. There are 14 residues in the CDR3. With 5 bases clipped from V and 5 bases from J, the junction kept 11 bases outside the gene matches. In germline, CDR1 is DFQATT, CDR2 SNEGSKA (reference sequence). The CDR3 nucleotides read TGCAGTGCTGGGGGACTACCTAAGGGGGAGACCCAGTACTTC. Translated: CSAGGLPKGETQYF.

As to this clonotype: This likely traces to a read error, being one base from a far larger clone. The gene calls are TRBV2 and TRBJ2-7; 11 bases agree with TRBD2. V lost 6 bases, J lost 3 bases, and 7 bases stayed unmatched. Germline-derived CDR1 and CDR2 are SNHLY and FYNNEI. The CDR3 runs to 15 residues. Here the CDR3 reads CASRPGTSGLYEQYF. The CDR3 region has the DNA TGTGCCAGCAGACCCGGGACTAGCGGCCTCTACGAGCAGTACTTC.

This clonotype was seen repeatedly, ten times or more. The rearrangement joins TRBV28 to TRBJ2-4; the D gene is possibly TRBD2 (6 bases). In germline, CDR1 is MDHEN, CDR2 SYDVKM. Trimming removed 7 bases from V and 4 bases from J, with 14 bases in between. The CDR3 runs 14 residues. This CDR3 is CASTRGGVKNIQYF. CDR3 DNA: TGTGCCAGCACCCGCGGAGGGGTTAAAAACATTCAGTACTTC.

This clonotype was recorded at least ten times. The chain is built from TRBV29-1 and TRBJ2-1; D call uncertain. V was pared by 0 bases and J by 7 bases, with 10 bases between. Germline lookup yields CDR1 SQVTM and CDR2 ANQGSEA. The CDR3 is made up of 13 amino acids. The CDR3 region has the DNA TGCAGCGTTGAAGAGCGGCAGCAAAATGAGCAGTTCTTC. Translating gives CSVEERQQNEQFF.

V gene TRBV20-1 combines with J gene TRBJ1-5, with TRBD1 matching 8 bases. Germline V lookup: CDR1 DFQATT, CDR2 SNEGSKA (reference sequence). V was pared by 4 bases and J by 0 bases, with 11 bases of the junction left unmatched. The CDR3 length is 17 residues. The CDR3 bases are TGCAGTGCTAAAAGGGACAGGACCGCCGGTAGCAATCAGCCCCAGCATTTT. Its protein is CSAKRDRTAGSNQPQHF.

This clonotype was observed many times. The chain combines TRBV11-3 with TRBJ2-1; 11 bases are shared with TRBD1. The CDR3 consists of 15 residues. CDR1 and CDR2 (germline): SGHNT, YENEEA. Germline trimming cut 5 bases from V and 0 bases from J; bases unmatched to any gene: 0. In nucleotides, the CDR3 is TGTGCCAGCAGCGGGACAGGGGGCTCCTACAATGAGCAGTTCTTC. This sequence encodes CASSGTGGSYNEQFF.

This clonotype was observed many times. The chain employs TRBV5-4 and TRBJ1-2; D is uncertain. The CDR3 loop spans 11 amino acids. V was clipped by 4 bases and J by 3 bases, with 4 bases between them. Germline loops: CDR1 SGHNT, CDR2 YYREEE (reference sequence). The CDR3 sequence is CASSADYGYTF. The CDR3 DNA is TGTGCCAGCAGCGCAGACTATGGCTACACCTTC.

This clonotype was seen ten or more times. This CDR3 is CASAGQLSTDTQYF. DNA for the CDR3: TGTGCCAGCGCGGGACAGTTGAGCACAGATACGCAGTATTTT. The rearrangement uses TRBV11-1 and TRBJ2-3, with D possibly being TRBD1 (7 bases). The CDR3 length is 14 residues. The ends were cut back, 8 bases at V and 0 bases at J, with 12 bases in the middle. The germline V gene encodes CDR1 SGHAT and CDR2 FQDESV (reference sequence).

This clonotype was recorded many times. This chain joins TRBV5-1 and TRBJ2-1, with a possible D match to TRBD2 (5 bases). Germline assignment: CDR1 SGHRS and CDR2 YFSETQ. This CDR3 region has 14 residues. Trimming cost V 4 bases and J 8 bases, with 16 bases left between them. The CDR3 here is CASSPGLPTDEQFF. CDR3 DNA sequence: TGCGCCAGCAGCCCCGGACTTCCGACGGATGAGCAGTTCTTC.

This clonotype was seen only a few times. This rearrangement joins TRBV7-2 to TRBJ2-7; D is possibly TRBD1 or TRBD2 (5 bases each). Trimming took off 7 bases at V and 4 bases at J, with 23 bases between the two ends. Germline V lookup: CDR1 SGHTA, CDR2 FQGNSA. The CDR3 is 16 amino acids. CDR3 amino acids: CASTPGTQSGGYEQYF. Here the CDR3 DNA reads TGTGCCAGCACCCCGGGGACGCAGAGCGGAGGATACGAGCAGTACTTC.